These 9 T cell receptor beta chains were all obtained from the same sample, sequenced in a study of shared clonotypes between healthy human individuals. Method: immunoSEQ multiplex PCR; TCRdb's copy keeps in-frame clones and lacks some. Seen here are 2 million to 2.5 million clones, about 95% observed once, and the top ten hold about 1.1%. The naive CD8 population came from CD45RO-negative cells selected for CCR7, without terminally differentiated effector memory CD45RA+ cells. Sample: naive CD8+ T cells sorted from blood. The source is a man between 18 and 29 years old in good health.

The chain combines TRBV4-1 with TRBJ2-1; 7 bases map to TRBD2. Germline CDR1 reads MGHRA; CDR2 reads YSYEKL. V shed 1 base, J shed 0 bases, and the junction held 9 bases outside the gene matches. The length of the CDR3 is 18 residues. The CDR3 sequence is CASSQGGTIHSSYNEQFF. The CDR3 DNA sequence: TGCGCCAGCAGCCAAGGCGGGACTATTCATAGCTCCTACAATGAGCAGTTCTTC.

The rearrangement joins TRBV5-5 to TRBJ1-1, with D uncertain. V dropped 1 base and J dropped 4 bases, with 8 bases sitting between them. The CDR3 contains 13 residues. Germline CDR1 and CDR2: SGHKS and YYEKEE (reference sequence). This CDR3 is CASSLNWGTEAFF. The CDR3 DNA sequence: TGTGCCAGCAGCTTGAACTGGGGCACTGAAGCTTTCTTT.

The chain joins TRBV7-9 to TRBJ2-5; 8 positions agree with TRBD2. The CDR3 sequence is 16 residues long. Per germline, CDR1 SEHNR and CDR2 FQNEAQ (reference sequence). With V trimmed by 5 bases and J by 5 bases, 13 bases remained unmatched. The CDR3, as DNA: TGTGCCAGCAGCCGAGCCCCGGGACTAGAATGGGAGACCCAGTACTTC. This codes for CASSRAPGLEWETQYF.

The chain joins TRBV9 to TRBJ2-2, with D perhaps matching TRBD1 or TRBD2 (5 bases each). Germline V gene sequence: CDR1 SGDLS, CDR2 YYNGEE. There are 15 residues in the CDR3. V lost 3 bases and J lost 3, with 12 bases in between. The CDR3, as DNA: TGTGCCAGCAGCGCCGGGGCTCGGGACACCGGGGAGCTGTTTTTT. It codes for CASSAGARDTGELFF. Using reference TRBV9 and TRBJ2-2 for the parts outside the CDR3, the full variable domain is DSGVTQTPKHLITATGQRVTLRCSPRSGDLSVYWYQQSLDQGLQFLIQYYNGEERAKGNILERFSAQQFPDLHSELNLSSLELGDSALYFCASSAGARDTGELFFGEGSRLTVL.

The chain links TRBV11-3 to TRBJ2-1; D gene ambiguous. The ends were cut back, 1 base at V and 1 base at J, with 11 bases in the middle. This CDR3 has 16 residues. Germline-derived CDR1 and CDR2 are SGHNT and YENEEA. Here the CDR3 reads CASSLGASGSYNEQFF. The DNA for the CDR3 is TGTGCCAGCAGCTTAGGGGCTAGTGGTTCCTACAATGAGCAGTTCTTC.

This sequence joins TRBV11-2 and TRBJ2-2, with no clear D. Germline CDR1 is SGHAT and CDR2 is FQNNGV. V lost 7 bases and J lost 2, with 14 bases in between. The CDR3 covers 15 residues. DNA of the CDR3: TGTGCCAGCATCAAAGACCGGGTCAACACCGGGGAGCTGTTTTTT. This gives the protein CASIKDRVNTGELFF.

The chain couples TRBV19 to TRBJ1-1; TRBD1 matches 9 bases. This CDR3 comprises 16 residues. J gave up 6 bases and V 5 bases, and 13 bases lay outside the gene matches. Germline V gene data show CDR1 as LNHDA and CDR2 as SQIVND (reference sequence). The CDR3 protein is CASSATTGQGTPEAFF. The CDR3 nucleotides read TGTGCCAGTAGTGCGACGACGGGACAGGGAACTCCTGAAGCTTTCTTT.

The V gene is TRBV4-2, the J gene TRBJ1-2; no clear D. Germline V gives CDR1 LGHNA, CDR2 YNFKEQ. V was cut by 0 bases and J by 0 bases, with 8 bases left in between. There are 15 residues in the CDR3. The CDR3 DNA follows: TGTGCCAGCAGCCAAGAGTACCAGTCTAACTATGGCTACACCTTC. Its translation: CASSQEYQSNYGYTF.

This clone was detected only once. In nucleotides, the CDR3 is TGCGCCAGCAGTGGGGGGACAGGGGGAAACTATGGCTACACCTTC. It specifies CASSGGTGGNYGYTF. The chain links TRBV10-2 to TRBJ1-2; 11 bases agree with TRBD1. The CDR3 is made up of 15 amino acids. The germline CDR1 and CDR2 sequences are WSHSY and SAAADI. Germline trimming cut 4 bases from V and 2 bases from J; bases unmatched to any gene: 3.